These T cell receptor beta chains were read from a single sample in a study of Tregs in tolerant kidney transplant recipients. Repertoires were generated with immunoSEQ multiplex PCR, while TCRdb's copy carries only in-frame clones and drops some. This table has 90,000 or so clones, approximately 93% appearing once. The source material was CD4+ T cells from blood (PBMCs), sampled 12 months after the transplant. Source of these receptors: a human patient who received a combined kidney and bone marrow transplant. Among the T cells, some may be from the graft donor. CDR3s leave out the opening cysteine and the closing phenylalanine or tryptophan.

CDR3: ASSSMNTGELF
J: TRBJ2-2
length: 11
V: TRBV5-1

CDR3: ASRAGGRRNEQF
J: TRBJ2-1
length: 12
V: TRBV28

CDR3: ASSQGFPRDEKLF
J: TRBJ1-4
length: 13
V: TRBV14

CDR3: ASSVTGATDTQY
J: TRBJ2-3
length: 12
V: TRBV9

CDR3: ASSQDLRVTDTQY
J: TRBJ2-3
length: 13
V: TRBV4-2

CDR3: ATTPGLAGVQTQY
J: TRBJ2-5
length: 13
V: TRBV15

CDR3: ASSPLNYGYT
J: TRBJ1-2
length: 10
V: TRBV28

CDR3: ASSRSEGEDEQY
J: TRBJ2-7
length: 12
V: TRBV6-5

CDR3: ASSQGSVGGETQY
J: TRBJ2-5
length: 13
V: TRBV4-1

CDR3: ASSLLSGQGTDTQY
J: TRBJ2-3
length: 14
V: TRBV5-1

CDR3: ASSPSYWNTEAF
J: TRBJ1-1
length: 12
V: TRBV11-2

CDR3: ASSLERRLLYGYT
J: TRBJ1-2
length: 13
V: TRBV11-2

CDR3: AISVDRGYEQY
J: TRBJ2-7
length: 11
V: TRBV10-3

CDR3: AGSEQGEANSPLH
J: TRBJ1-6
length: 13
V: TRBV7-6

CDR3: ASSLLARAYNSPLH
J: TRBJ1-6
length: 14
V: TRBV27

CDR3: ASSTAGFRTDTQY
J: TRBJ2-3
length: 13
V: TRBV7-9

CDR3: ASSIDRTVIYEQY
J: TRBJ2-7
length: 13
V: TRBV19

CDR3: ASSLAPGGELF
J: TRBJ2-2
length: 11
V: TRBV5-4

CDR3: ASSLDYQTYEQY
J: TRBJ2-7
length: 12
V: TRBV5-1

CDR3: ASSLGQGAAETQY
J: TRBJ2-5
length: 13
V: TRBV7-9

CDR3: ASGTGGYNSPLH
J: TRBJ1-6
length: 12
V: TRBV6-5

CDR3: ASSPRRTSGSTGELF
J: TRBJ2-2
length: 15
V: TRBV11-3

CDR3: ASRTTGSKNIQY
J: TRBJ2-4
length: 12
V: TRBV10-2

CDR3: ASSLATSGPNNEQF
J: TRBJ2-1
length: 14
V: TRBV5-1

CDR3: ASSLVGTSGGIYNEQF
J: TRBJ2-1
length: 16
V: TRBV7-3

CDR3: ASSRRTSGRSASYEQY
J: TRBJ2-7
length: 16
V: TRBV27

CDR3: ASRTGVGTDTQY
J: TRBJ2-3
length: 12
V: TRBV19

CDR3: ASSLRTGNGNTIY
J: TRBJ1-3
length: 13
V: TRBV7-2

CDR3: ASSLRRTSGGSKGTGELF
J: TRBJ2-2
length: 18
V: TRBV5-1

CDR3: AISLPRGHEQY
J: TRBJ2-7
length: 11
V: TRBV10-3

CDR3: ASSPTRGGRYEQY
J: TRBJ2-7
length: 13
V: TRBV18

CDR3: ASSIGQFGELF
J: TRBJ2-2
length: 11
V: TRBV27

CDR3: ASTRTSESSYEQY
J: TRBJ2-7
length: 13
V: TRBV6-6

CDR3: ATNPGFSYEQY
J: TRBJ2-7
length: 11
V: TRBV28

CDR3: AWSVVGADTEAF
J: TRBJ1-1
length: 12
V: TRBV30

CDR3: ASGGGMRQGLKTQY
J: TRBJ2-5
length: 14
V: TRBV7-8

CDR3: ASDYRASGANVLT
J: TRBJ2-6
length: 13
V: TRBV30

CDR3: ASSSHRGSNQPQH
J: TRBJ1-5
length: 13
V: TRBV7-9

CDR3: ASSDYLGNTGELF
J: TRBJ2-2
length: 13
V: TRBV4-1

CDR3: ASSRTGANQPQH
J: TRBJ1-5
length: 12
V: TRBV2